This T cell receptor (beta chain) was sequenced in a study of blood T cell repertoires in COVID-19. Study-wide context: Material from acute and convalescent COVID-19 was sourced from the United States, Italy and Spain. The analysed material was cDNA or gDNA that came from T cells, B-cell-depleted T cells, or PBMCs.

Germline CDR1 and CDR2: MNHEY and SMNVEV (reference sequence). V lost 7 bases and J lost 6, with 21 bases in between. The CDR3 consists of 15 residues. In the authors' workflow: For nucleated cells, counts were estimated from reference gene primer amplification. Profiled with immunoSEQ multiplex PCR; TCRdb holds only in-frame clones, not every one. From that table come the V and J calls and clone size; the DNA was used to work out D and trimming. This table has about 270,000 clones, approximately 85% appearing once. The clonotype comes from a woman aged 65 to 85 with acute or convalescent COVID-19. The chain couples TRBV27 to TRBJ1-2; the D gene is possibly TRBD1 (6 bases). Input material: peripheral blood. CDR3 residues: CASMGVGALGNGYTF. The DNA of the CDR3 is TGTGCCAGCATGGGTGTGGGGGCCCTTGGGAATGGCTACACCTTC.